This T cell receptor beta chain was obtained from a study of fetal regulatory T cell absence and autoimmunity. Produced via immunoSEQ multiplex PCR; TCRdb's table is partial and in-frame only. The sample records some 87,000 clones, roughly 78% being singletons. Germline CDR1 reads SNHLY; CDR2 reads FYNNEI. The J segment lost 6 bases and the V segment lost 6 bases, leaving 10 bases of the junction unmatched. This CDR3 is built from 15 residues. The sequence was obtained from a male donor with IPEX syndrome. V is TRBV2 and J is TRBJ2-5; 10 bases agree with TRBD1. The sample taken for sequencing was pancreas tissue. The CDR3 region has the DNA TGTGCCAGCAGGTCTCGGACAGGGGGGGATAAGACCCAGTACTTC. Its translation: CASRSRTGGDKTQYF.